A selection of T cell receptor beta chains follows, all from one sample in a study of blood T cell repertoires in COVID-19. Produced via immunoSEQ multiplex PCR; TCRdb's table is partial and in-frame only. The sample consists of around 56,000 clones, about 86% of them appearing once. Material: peripheral blood. These receptors originate from a woman of 80 years or more with active or convalescent COVID-19. Both conserved end residues are part of each CDR3. A D gene is named only where the DNA matches it firmly. Rows may omit the clone size; those that give it use once, few, many or a size class.

clone size	V gene	D gene	J gene	CDR3 DNA	CDR3 protein
once	TRBV7-2	.	TRBJ2-2	TGTGCCAGCAGCCGTGACAGATCAACCGGGGAGCTGTTTTTT	CASSRDRSTGELFF
.	TRBV12-3/TRBV12-4	.	TRBJ2-1	TGTGCCACCGCGACAGACCCGGTAGGGCAGTTCTTC	CATATDPVGQFF
.	TRBV4-3	.	TRBJ1-2	TGCGCCAGCAGCCAAAGAGGGGGGGTCGACTATGGCTACACCTTC	CASSQRGGVDYGYTF
once	TRBV4-1	.	TRBJ2-1	TGCGCCAGCAGCCAAGTAAACAATGAGCAGTTCTTC	CASSQVNNEQFF
few	TRBV19	TRBD1	TRBJ1-3	TGTGCCAGTAGTATAGGCCCTAGGACAGGGGCCTCTGAGGAACGTACCATATATTTT	CASSIGPRTGASEERTIYF
.	TRBV10-3	.	TRBJ1-1	TGTGCCATCAGCGCACGGGACACTGAAGCTTTCTTT	CAISARDTEAFF
once	TRBV9	.	TRBJ1-4	TGTGCCAGCAGCGTAGCTGCAACTAATGAAAAACTGTTTTTT	CASSVAATNEKLFF
few	TRBV5-1	.	TRBJ1-6	TGCGCCAGCAGCTTGGGGTCTAATAATTCACCCCTCCACTTT	CASSLGSNNSPLHF
.	TRBV5-1	.	TRBJ1-3	TGCGCCAGCAGCCCAGGTTCGGACACCATATATTTT	CASSPGSDTIYF
.	TRBV7-2	.	TRBJ2-1	TGTGCCAGCAGCTTAGAAGGCATTCGGGGGAGGAATGAGCAGTTCTTC	CASSLEGIRGRNEQFF
.	TRBV7-9	TRBD1	TRBJ2-2	TGTGCCAGCAGCAAAGACAGGGGGTCGTTCGGCGGGGAGCTGTTTTTT	CASSKDRGSFGGELFF
once	TRBV3-1/TRBV3-2	.	TRBJ2-1	TGTGCCAGCAGAGGCGGGGCTAGCGCTAATGAGCAGTTCTTC	CASRGGASANEQFF
.	TRBV12-3/TRBV12-4	.	TRBJ1-2	TGTGCCAGCAGTCCCGGACTGATCTATGGCTACACCTTC	CASSPGLIYGYTF
.	TRBV3-1/TRBV3-2	.	TRBJ1-2	TGTGCCAGCAGCAGCCGGGAGGCTAACTATGGCTACACCTTC	CASSSREANYGYTF
.	TRBV10-3	TRBD2	TRBJ2-7	TGTGCCATCAGCGGCTCAGGGACTAGCGGCTACGAGCAGTACTTC	CAISGSGTSGYEQYF
.	TRBV11-2	TRBD1	TRBJ1-1	TGTGCCAGCAGCTTAGGCGGACAGGAATCCGCTTTCTTT	CASSLGGQESAFF
.	TRBV29-1	.	TRBJ2-5	TGCAGCGTTGAAGTGGCAGGGAAAGAGACCCAGTACTTC	CSVEVAGKETQYF
.	TRBV28	TRBD1	TRBJ2-2	TGTGCCAGCAGCCCAGGGACAGCAATTACCGGGGAGCTGTTTTTT	CASSPGTAITGELFF
.	TRBV7-6	TRBD1	TRBJ2-1	TGTGCCAGCAGCTTATTCAGACAGGGAATATACAATGAGCAGTTCTTC	CASSLFRQGIYNEQFF
once	TRBV19	.	TRBJ1-3	TGTGCCAGTAGTCTCGTTTTCGGAAACACCATATATTTT	CASSLVFGNTIYF
.	TRBV5-1	TRBD2	TRBJ2-7	TGCGCCAGCAGCTTTTCGACTAGCGGGGGGCCCAACACCTACGAGCAGTACTTC	CASSFSTSGGPNTYEQYF
medium-sized	TRBV29-1	.	TRBJ2-7	TGCAGCGCCCGGGACTTGCACGAGCAGTACTTC	CSARDLHEQYF
.	TRBV7-2	.	TRBJ2-7	TGTGCCAGCAGCTTAGCGCGCATTTCCGAGCAGTACTTC	CASSLARISEQYF
.	TRBV9	TRBD2	TRBJ2-5	TGTGCCAGCAGCGTTGCTAGCGGGTTTCAAGAGACCCAGTACTTC	CASSVASGFQETQYF
once	TRBV5-6	TRBD1	TRBJ1-2	TGTGCCAGCAGTCCGACAGGGGGCATGGTTGGCTACACCTTC	CASSPTGGMVGYTF
once	TRBV6-5	.	TRBJ1-2	TGTGCCAGCAGTTATATCCGGGGAGACGGCTACACCTTC	CASSYIRGDGYTF